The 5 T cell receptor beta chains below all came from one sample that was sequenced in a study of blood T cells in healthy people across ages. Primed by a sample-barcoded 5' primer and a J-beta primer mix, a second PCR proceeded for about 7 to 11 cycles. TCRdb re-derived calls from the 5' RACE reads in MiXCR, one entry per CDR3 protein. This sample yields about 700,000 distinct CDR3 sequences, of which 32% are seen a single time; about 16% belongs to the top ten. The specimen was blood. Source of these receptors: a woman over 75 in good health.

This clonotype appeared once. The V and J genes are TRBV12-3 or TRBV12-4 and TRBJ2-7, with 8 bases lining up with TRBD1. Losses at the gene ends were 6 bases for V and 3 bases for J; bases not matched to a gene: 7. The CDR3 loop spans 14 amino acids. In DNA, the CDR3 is TGTGCCAGCAGCCGAGGACAGGGATGCTACGAGCAGTACTTC. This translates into CASSRGQGCYEQYF.

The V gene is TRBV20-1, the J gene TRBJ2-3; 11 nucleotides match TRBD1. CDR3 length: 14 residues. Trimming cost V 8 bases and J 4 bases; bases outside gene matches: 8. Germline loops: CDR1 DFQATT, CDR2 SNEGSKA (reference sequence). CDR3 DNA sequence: TGCAGTCCGCAGGACAGGGGGCGTTCAGATACGCAGTATTTT. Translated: CSPQDRGRSDTQYF.

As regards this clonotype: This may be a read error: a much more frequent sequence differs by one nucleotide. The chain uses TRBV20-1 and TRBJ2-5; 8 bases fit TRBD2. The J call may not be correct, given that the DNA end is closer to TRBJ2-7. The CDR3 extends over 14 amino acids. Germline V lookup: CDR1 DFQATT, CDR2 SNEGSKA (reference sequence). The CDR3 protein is CRARAPGLGLEQYF. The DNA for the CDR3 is TGCAGAGCTAGAGCACCGGGACTAGGGCTCGAGCAGTACTTC.

CDR3 DNA sequence: TGCGCCAGCAGCCAAGGCAGAAGGTTGGGGGATACGCAGTATTTT. This gives the protein CASSQGRRLGDTQYF. The chain joins TRBV4-3 to TRBJ2-3; D unresolved. V lost 1 base, J lost 6 bases, and 14 bases lay in between. The CDR3 runs to 15 residues. CDR1 and CDR2 from the germline V gene are LGHNA and YSLEER.

Here the CDR3 reads CASSYCGEQYF. The CDR3 nucleotides are TGTGCCAGCAGTTACTGCGGCGAGCAGTACTTC. The chain carries TRBV6-5 and TRBJ2-7, with D hard to call. Trimming pared 1 base from V and 6 bases from J, leaving 4 bases between. The CDR3 has 11 amino acids. Germline lookup yields CDR1 MNHEY and CDR2 SVGAGI.